This entry lists 14 T cell receptor beta chains sequenced from one sample in a study of T cell responses to AZD1222 COVID-19 vaccine. The repertoire was sequenced with immunoSEQ multiplex PCR; TCRdb's copy has only in-frame clones and lacks some. The repertoire has 90,000 to 150,000 clones, approximately 90% of them found once; the top ten carry roughly 7.7%. This sample comprised peripheral blood, obtained on day 0 of AZD1222 vaccination. The receptors were gathered from an adult in good health.

This chain joins TRBV4-2 and TRBJ2-3, with 9 bases lining up with TRBD2. Trimming removed 1 base from V and 2 bases from J; junction bases left unmatched: 7. Germline V lookup: CDR1 LGHNA, CDR2 YNFKEQ. This CDR3 contains 17 residues. The CDR3 sequence: CASSQVQAGGFTDTQYF. Here the CDR3 DNA reads TGTGCCAGCAGCCAAGTCCAAGCGGGGGGCTTCACAGATACGCAGTATTTT.

The genes are TRBV28 and TRBJ2-1; D might be TRBD1 (6 bases). The length of the CDR3 is 15 residues. Germline lookup yields CDR1 MDHEN and CDR2 SYDVKM. V was clipped by 4 bases and J by 10 bases, with 20 bases between them. The CDR3 DNA follows: TGTGCCAGCAGTTCCCCGACAGGACTTGCGGACGAGCAGTTCTTC. It is translated as CASSSPTGLADEQFF.

The chain carries TRBV7-2 and TRBJ2-7; TRBD1 is a possible D gene (6 bases). This CDR3 is 15 amino acids long. V was shortened by 0 bases and J by 3 bases, with 12 bases between the two germline ends. Germline V lookup: CDR1 SGHTA, CDR2 FQGNSA. CDR3 nucleotides: TGTGCCAGCAGCTTAGCGGGACAAATCATCTACGAGCAGTACTTC. Its translation: CASSLAGQIIYEQYF.

This clone came up many times. The chain couples TRBV20-1 to TRBJ2-7; TRBD2 is a possible D gene (5 bases). Germline V gene sequence: CDR1 DFQATT, CDR2 SNEGSKA (reference sequence). Trimming shortened V by 6 bases and J by 7 bases, and 10 bases separated the two germline ends. The CDR3 spans 10 residues. CDR3 coding DNA: TGCAGTGCGGGTAGGGAGGAGCAGTACTTC. It is translated as CSAGREEQYF.

The chain recombines TRBV6-5 with TRBJ2-7, with 11 bases aligning to TRBD1. Germline loops: CDR1 MNHEY, CDR2 SVGAGI. The trim removed 2 bases at V and 1 base at J, leaving 1 base unmatched. The CDR3 consists of 15 residues. This CDR3 reads CASSYGTGGSYEQYF. DNA of the CDR3: TGTGCCAGCAGTTACGGGACAGGGGGGTCCTACGAGCAGTACTTC.

The chain recombines TRBV29-1 with TRBJ1-5, with D perhaps TRBD1 (5 bases). CDR3 length equals 13 residues. V was cut by 6 bases and J by 6 bases, with 15 bases left in between. The germline V gene has CDR1 SQVTM and CDR2 ANQGSEA. The CDR3 DNA is TGCAGCGTCCAGGGTAACGAGGGTCAGCCCCAGCATTTT. This translates into CSVQGNEGQPQHF.

The chain uses TRBV29-1 and TRBJ2-2; D not certain. The CDR3 contains 13 residues. V was shortened by 4 bases and J by 2 bases, with 8 bases between the two germline ends. The germline CDR1 and CDR2 sequences are SQVTM and ANQGSEA. CDR3 coding DNA: TGCAGCGTTGGAGTCAGCAACACCGGGGAGCTGTTTTTT. Translating it yields CSVGVSNTGELFF.

The chain uses TRBV4-2 and TRBJ2-2; D not certain. This CDR3 region has 16 residues. CDR1 and CDR2 from the germline V gene are LGHNA and YNFKEQ. The germline V and J ends were trimmed by 2 bases and 6 bases, with 16 bases remaining between them. The CDR3 nucleotides are TGTGCCAGCAGCCAACTTAATGCCCGCGAGTCCGGGGAGCTGTTTTTT. This gives the protein CASSQLNARESGELFF.

This chain links TRBV29-1 with TRBJ1-6; maybe TRBD1 (6 bases). There are 13 residues in the CDR3. V lost 3 bases and J lost 11, with 14 bases in between. Germline-derived CDR1 and CDR2 are SQVTM and ANQGSEA. CDR3 nucleotides: TGCAGCGTTGAGACAGGCGGAGGAGCACCCCTCCACTTT. Translated: CSVETGGGAPLHF.

V usage is TRBV14 and J usage is TRBJ1-4; D is undetermined. The CDR3 runs 13 residues. Trimming shortened V by 3 bases and J by 8 bases, and 10 bases separated the two germline ends. Germline loops: CDR1 SGHDN, CDR2 FVKESK. CDR3 nucleotide sequence: TGTGCCAGCAGCCAGTCTTACGCCGAAAAACTGTTTTTT. Amino acid sequence: CASSQSYAEKLFF. Supplemented by reference TRBV14 and TRBJ1-4, the full variable domain reads EAGVTQFPSHSVIEKGQTVTLRCDPISGHDNLYWYRRVMGKEIKFLLHFVKESKQDESGMPNNRFLAERTGGTYSTLKVQPAELEDSGVYFCASSQSYAEKLFFGSGTQLSVL.

V usage is TRBV5-1 and J usage is TRBJ2-3, with D unclear. This CDR3 region has 15 residues. From germline, CDR1 is SGHRS and CDR2 YFSETQ. Trimming shortened V by 4 bases and J by 0 bases, and 12 bases separated the two germline ends. CDR3 protein: CASSLLGTSTDTQYF. CDR3 nucleotide sequence: TGCGCCAGCAGCCTGCTTGGAACTAGCACAGATACGCAGTATTTT.

The V call is TRBV13, the J call TRBJ1-2, with TRBD1 matching over 11 bases. Germline lookup yields CDR1 PRHDT and CDR2 FYEKMQ (reference sequence). Unmatched junction bases numbered 8, after V lost 5 bases and J lost 3 bases. The CDR3 covers 16 residues. The CDR3 region is CASSDSGTGGDYGYTF. The CDR3 DNA is TGTGCCAGCAGCGATTCCGGGACAGGGGGTGACTATGGCTACACCTTC.

The V call is TRBV3-1 (or the pseudogene TRBV3-2), the J call TRBJ1-6, with 7 bases lining up with TRBD1. The germline gives CDR1 LGHDT, CDR2 YNNKEL (reference sequence). The CDR3 loop spans 16 amino acids. V dropped 5 bases and J dropped 4; count of bases not matched to a gene: 8. The CDR3 DNA is TGTGCCAGCAGCGTACAGGGGACGGCATATAATTCACCCCTCCACTTT. This codes for CASSVQGTAYNSPLHF.

The table lists this clone with a few counts. At one boundary the junction diverges from the germline segment, which might be a read error. The chain links TRBV7-2 to TRBJ2-3, with 8 bases fitting TRBD2. The CDR3 runs to 12 residues. CDR1 SGHTA and CDR2 FQGNSA come from the germline V gene. CDR3 bases: TGTGCCAGCAGCGAGGGGGGACTAGTCGGGCATTTT. Translated: CASSEGGLVGHF.